This entry describes one T cell receptor (beta chain). What this receptor recognizes is not known. Base qualities are not provided; no much larger clone lies one nucleotide away. This entry comes from a study of cytomegalovirus exposure and HLA in healthy donors (dated by TCRdb to the late 2010s). Regarding the study in general: According to a later analysis, one platform produced both the roughly 130 validation repertoires and the 730 or so repertoires of the first cohort. In addition to the first cohort of hundreds of subjects, a separate validation cohort of 120 different subjects was used. The study was designed to test whether signatures of past pathogen exposure could be identified by cataloging public T cell receptors. The study combined high-throughput TCR immunosequencing, statistical association of individual TCRs with disease status, and machine learning to predict cytomegalovirus infection status.

Study-level results and caveats: In vitro tests confirmed that a few of the cytomegalovirus-associated TCR beta chains recognize cytomegalovirus antigens. A later analysis had no HLA typing for the validation cohort, so co-occurrence there was scored across all 110 or so repertoires. In the study, around 150 TCR beta chains were listed as associated with cytomegalovirus. Subsequent analysis determined that TCRs grouped into clusters in the first cohort also showed a tendency toward co-occurrence across the 130 or so validation repertoires, and 85% to 95% of cluster scores exceeded 0. Most TCR sequences were seen in very few donors, while some public TCRs were found in many individuals. Cytomegalovirus status was reported to be diagnosed by the classifier with high specificity and sensitivity in both the original and validation cohorts. It was suggested by the authors that the approach could potentially be generalized to other disease states and immunological phenotypes.

The method was the immunoSEQ multiplex PCR assay. The paper's processing steps were these. A statistical classification framework was built to diagnose cytomegalovirus status from the catalog of TCR beta chain sequences. The table comes from immuneACCESS by way of TCRdb, which keeps in-frame sequences with V and J called. Part of the clones is missing from these tables; in studies checked, under half for an unresolved V gene and the rest for unknown reasons. That table supplies the V and J calls and clone size; D and trimming were determined from the DNA. This sample comprises about 95,000 clones, roughly 85% of them detected only once. In total, the top ten clones hold approximately 22% of the sample. The donors were included in the validation cohort of 100 to 150 subjects, a group kept apart from the roughly 700-subject first cohort. This TCR was recovered from a man between 18 and 35 years old in good health and CMV-seropositive. Sequenced input: PBMCs.

This receptor has the CDR3 CASSQGGTSVSYEQYF. The nucleotide sequence reads TGCGCCAGCAGCCAAGGAGGGACATCTGTCTCCTACGAGCAGTACTTC. Rearrangement joined TRBV4-1 to TRBJ2-7; the D gene is perhaps TRBD1, from 6 matching bases. The CDR3 runs 16 residues from the cysteine to the phenylalanine. Just the 48-base CDR3 DNA is kept, in frame starting at base 1. The germline V gene gives CDR1 as MGHRA and CDR2 as YSYEKL. Trimming costs V 1 base and J 0 bases, and their ends lie 13 bases apart.